A single count supports the clone carrying this TCR beta chain. Data came from immunoSEQ multiplex PCR; TCRdb stores just in-frame clones and leaves some out. The table includes about 56,000 clones, 88% detected once. Looked up from germline, CDR1 is MNHEY and CDR2 is SVGAGI. The ends lost 6 bases at V and 10 bases at J; junction bases unmatched: 6. This CDR3 has 13 residues. These data originate in a study of T cell responses to AZD1222 COVID-19 vaccine. The clonotype comes from an adult in good health. The chain carries TRBV6-5 and TRBJ1-6; the match to TRBD1 covers 7 bases. The sequenced sample was peripheral blood, obtained on day 0 of AZD1222 vaccination. The CDR3 loop reads CASSDRVGSPLHF. In nucleotides, the CDR3 is TGTGCCAGCAGCGACAGGGTGGGATCACCCCTCCACTTT.